These T cell receptor beta chains were read from a single sample in a study of blood T cell repertoires in COVID-19. Assay: immunoSEQ multiplex PCR; the TCRdb copy retains only in-frame clones and omits some. The sample has 35,000 to 45,000 clones, around nine tenths seen once; the top ten hold 9.2%. Sequencing was performed on peripheral blood. These receptor sequences come from a man over 45 with active COVID-19. The CDR3 runs from the conserved cysteine through the conserved F or W. A D gene is named only where the DNA matches it firmly. Some rows have no size entry. The others give once, few or many, or a class for an expanded clone.

size | J | D | V | CDR3 | DNA
- | TRBJ2-1 | - | TRBV5-1 | CASSAGLTYNEQFF | TGCGCCAGCAGCGCTGGACTGACTTACAATGAGCAGTTCTTC
- | TRBJ1-6 | - | TRBV3-1/TRBV3-2 | CASSQEGRTSLHF | TGTGCCAGCAGCCAAGAAGGGAGAACGTCCCTCCACTTT
- | TRBJ2-3 | TRBD1 | TRBV29-1 | CSVEIRGRTDTQYF | TGCAGCGTTGAAATCAGGGGGCGCACAGATACGCAGTATTTT
once | TRBJ2-2 | - | TRBV7-9 | CASSLDSTSTGELFF | TGTGCCAGCAGCTTAGACAGCACCAGCACCGGGGAGCTGTTTTTT
- | TRBJ2-5 | - | TRBV4-1 | CASSQESAPRETQYF | TGCGCCAGCAGCCAAGAGAGTGCCCCCAGGGAGACCCAGTACTTC
- | TRBJ2-7 | TRBD2 | TRBV13 | CASSPKLGTSGSYEQYF | TGTGCCAGCAGCCCTAAACTCGGGACTAGCGGGAGTTACGAGCAGTACTTC
- | TRBJ2-7 | TRBD2 | TRBV29-1 | CSVDAAGGQEQYF | TGCAGCGTTGATGCTGCGGGAGGTCAGGAGCAGTACTTC
- | TRBJ2-7 | - | TRBV5-6 | CASSLDIGGSYEQYF | TGTGCCAGCAGCTTAGATATAGGCGGATCCTACGAGCAGTACTTC
- | TRBJ2-7 | TRBD1 | TRBV5-1 | CASSLDGDSFYEQYF | TGCGCCAGCAGCTTGGATGGGGACAGCTTCTACGAGCAGTACTTC
few | TRBJ2-7 | TRBD1 | TRBV5-1 | CASSAGTGPFYEQYF | TGCGCCAGCAGCGCGGGGACAGGTCCGTTCTACGAGCAGTACTTC
- | TRBJ1-2 | TRBD1 | TRBV6-5 | CASSSGGVYGYTF | TGTGCCAGCAGTTCAGGGGGCGTCTATGGCTACACCTTC
- | TRBJ2-1 | - | TRBV6-1 | CASSEGNWRGNEQFF | TGTGCCAGCAGTGAAGGTAACTGGAGGGGCAATGAGCAGTTCTTC
- | TRBJ2-7 | - | TRBV28 | CASRHPPRVNEQYF | TGTGCCAGCAGGCACCCCCCCAGGGTTAACGAGCAGTACTTC
- | TRBJ1-5 | TRBD1 | TRBV7-2 | CASSHRTGGDQPQHF | TGTGCCAGCAGCCACAGGACAGGGGGCGATCAGCCCCAGCATTTT
- | TRBJ1-2 | - | TRBV20-1 | CSASALYGYTF | TGCAGTGCTAGTGCTCTCTATGGCTACACCTTC
once | TRBJ2-7 | TRBD2 | TRBV4-2 | CASSQGARAGAEGEQYF | TGTGCCAGCAGCCAAGGCGCTAGAGCGGGAGCTGAAGGCGAGCAGTACTTC
- | TRBJ2-1 | TRBD2 | TRBV30 | CAWSVHWTGYLAGDPDNEQFF | TGTGCCTGGAGTGTACACTGGACAGGGTACCTAGCGGGAGATCCGGACAATGAGCAGTTCTTC
- | TRBJ2-1 | - | TRBV3-1/TRBV3-2 | CASSQDRRAEQFF | TGTGCCAGCAGCCAAGATAGGCGGGCTGAGCAGTTCTTC
- | TRBJ1-5 | - | TRBV6-1 | CASSDGGLGNQPQHF | TGTGCCAGCAGTGATGGAGGGCTGGGCAATCAGCCCCAGCATTTT
- | TRBJ2-5 | TRBD2 | TRBV28 | CASSPPLAEFQETQYF | TGTGCCAGCAGTCCCCCGCTAGCGGAGTTCCAAGAGACCCAGTACTTC
- | TRBJ1-5 | TRBD1 | TRBV18 | CASSQNGQGRGNQPQHF | TGTGCCAGCTCACAAAACGGACAGGGGCGAGGGAATCAGCCCCAGCATTTT
- | TRBJ2-2 | TRBD2 | TRBV28 | CASTRGGGAGELFF | TGTGCCAGCACGCGCGGGGGAGGGGCCGGGGAGCTGTTTTTT
- | TRBJ1-1 | - | TRBV19 | CASSILGAENTEAFF | TGTGCCAGTAGTATATTGGGGGCCGAGAACACTGAAGCTTTCTTT
- | TRBJ2-5 | TRBD1 | TRBV18 | CASSPQGDRETQYF | TGTGCCAGCTCACCGCAGGGGGATAGGGAGACCCAGTACTTC
- | TRBJ1-4 | TRBD1 | TRBV7-9 | CASSLGQPGQGSQKLFF | TGTGCCAGCAGCTTAGGTCAACCGGGACAGGGCTCCCAAAAACTGTTTTTT
- | TRBJ2-5 | TRBD1 | TRBV27 | CASSPSTGVQETQYF | TGTGCCAGCAGTCCCTCGACAGGGGTCCAAGAGACCCAGTACTTC
- | TRBJ1-6 | - | TRBV6-5 | CASTRKPGDSPLHF | TGTGCCAGCACCCGGAAGCCCGGGGATTCACCCCTCCACTTT
once | TRBJ2-2 | TRBD2 | TRBV15 | CATSRDGGRVAGELFF | TGTGCCACCAGCAGAGATGGCGGGAGGGTTGCCGGGGAGCTGTTTTTT
- | TRBJ2-1 | - | TRBV5-1 | CASSPRDSTSDNEQFF | TGCGCCAGCAGCCCCCGGGACTCGACCTCCGACAATGAGCAGTTCTTC
- | TRBJ2-1 | - | TRBV11-2 | CASSTVQDEQFF | TGTGCCAGCAGCACCGTACAGGATGAGCAGTTCTTC
- | TRBJ1-1 | - | TRBV7-9 | CASSRSIGGQRDTEAFF | TGTGCCAGCAGCAGAAGCATTGGAGGGCAGCGGGACACTGAAGCTTTCTTT
- | TRBJ1-4 | TRBD1 | TRBV7-2 | CASSGDRGEKLFF | TGTGCCAGCAGCGGGGACAGGGGGGAAAAACTGTTTTTT
few | TRBJ1-1 | TRBD1 | TRBV6-5 | CASSYSTGAPTEAFF | TGTGCCAGCAGTTACTCGACAGGGGCTCCCACTGAAGCTTTCTTT
- | TRBJ2-1 | - | TRBV9 | CASSVVGTSHYNEQFF | TGTGCCAGCAGCGTAGTGGGAACTAGCCACTACAATGAGCAGTTCTTC
- | TRBJ2-1 | TRBD2 | TRBV11-2 | CASSPRGGLAGVENEQFF | TGTGCCAGCAGCCCCCGCGGGGGACTAGCGGGAGTAGAGAATGAGCAGTTCTTC
- | TRBJ2-6 | - | TRBV2 | CASRGDRRNSGANVLTF | TGTGCCAGCAGGGGAGACAGGCGGAACTCTGGGGCCAACGTCCTGACTTTC
- | TRBJ2-7 | TRBD1 | TRBV27 | CASSLGGQGSYEQYF | TGTGCCAGCAGTTTAGGGGGACAGGGGTCCTACGAGCAGTACTTC
- | TRBJ2-3 | - | TRBV9 | CASTKWGEEADTQYF | TGTGCCAGCACCAAATGGGGGGAGGAAGCAGATACGCAGTATTTT
- | TRBJ1-1 | - | TRBV30 | CAWSVRGPTMNTEAFF | TGTGCCTGGAGTGTACGAGGGCCTACCATGAACACTGAAGCTTTCTTT
- | TRBJ2-7 | - | TRBV28 | CASSLILSYEQYF | TGTGCCAGCAGTTTAATTCTCTCCTACGAGCAGTACTTC
once | TRBJ2-6 | TRBD1 | TRBV28 | CASSIDRAGANVLTF | TGTGCCAGCAGTATAGACAGGGCTGGGGCCAACGTCCTGACTTTC
- | TRBJ1-6 | - | TRBV4-1 | CASRGLANSPLHF | TGCGCCAGCCGGGGTCTAGCAAATTCACCCCTCCACTTT
- | TRBJ1-3 | - | TRBV7-2 | CASSSGLMGGNTIYF | TGTGCCAGCAGCTCGGGACTAATGGGGGGAAACACCATATATTTT
- | TRBJ2-1 | - | TRBV7-8 | CASSLSYRRARPSLRPYNEQFF | TGTGCCAGCAGCTTATCCTACCGTCGGGCGCGGCCTAGCCTACGGCCCTACAATGAGCAGTTCTTC
- | TRBJ1-5 | TRBD1 | TRBV6-6 | CASTQGAGNQPQHF | TGTGCCAGCACGCAGGGGGCAGGCAATCAGCCCCAGCATTTT
- | TRBJ2-3 | - | TRBV27 | CASSLRGTDGSHTQYF | TGTGCCAGCAGTTTACGGGGGACAGATGGTTCCCACACGCAGTATTTT
- | TRBJ2-1 | - | TRBV10-1 | CASSERESSYNEQFF | TGCGCCAGCAGTGAACGGGAGAGCTCCTACAATGAGCAGTTCTTC
- | TRBJ2-7 | - | TRBV12-3/TRBV12-4 | CASTGRRDEQYF | TGTGCCAGCACCGGGCGCAGGGACGAGCAGTACTTC
- | TRBJ1-3 | TRBD1 | TRBV18 | CASSSSRDSSGNTIYF | TGTGCCAGCTCTTCATCTCGGGACAGCTCTGGAAACACCATATATTTT
- | TRBJ1-1 | - | TRBV7-9 | CASSLTNEAFF | TGTGCCAGCAGCTTGACAAATGAAGCTTTCTTT
- | TRBJ2-1 | - | TRBV5-1 | CASSSQGERERRRSYNEQFF | TGCGCCAGCAGCTCCCAGGGGGAGCGGGAGCGCCGGAGGTCCTACAATGAGCAGTTCTTC